The 27 T cell receptor beta chains below come from one sample, sequenced in a study of shared clonotypes between healthy human individuals. Clones were sequenced by immunoSEQ multiplex PCR, and TCRdb holds only the in-frame ones, with some missing. The top ten hold roughly 0.13% of the sample, which has 2 million to 2.5 million clones, 85% to 95% seen once. The sample consisted of naive CD4+ T cells sorted from blood. Specified subset: CD45RA+ positively selected. The receptors here all came from a young man in good health.

The chain uses TRBV18 and TRBJ1-5; TRBD1 aligns across 10 bases. The CDR3 extends over 14 amino acids. Germline V gene sequence: CDR1 KGHSH, CDR2 LQKENI. The trim removed 5 bases at V and 7 bases at J, leaving 5 bases unmatched. CDR3 coding DNA: TGTGCCAGCTCAAGGACAGGGGGGGAGCAGCCCCAGCATTTT. Protein: CASSRTGGEQPQHF.

This clone occurred a few times. The chain combines TRBV9 with TRBJ2-6; 9 bases are a match to TRBD1. The ends lost 3 bases at V and 3 bases at J; junction bases unmatched: 10. The CDR3 has 18 amino acids. Per the germline V gene, CDR1 is SGDLS and CDR2 is YYNGEE. The CDR3: CASSERPGTGSGANVLTF. The CDR3 DNA reads as TGTGCCAGCAGCGAACGTCCCGGGACAGGGAGTGGGGCCAACGTCCTGACTTTC.

The chain joins TRBV27 to TRBJ1-5, with 7 bases fitting TRBD1. CDR1 is MNHEY, CDR2 SMNVEV, per germline (reference sequence). The trim removed 5 bases at V and 3 bases at J, leaving 7 bases unmatched. CDR3 length: 15 residues. CDR3 sequence (DNA): TGTGCCAGCAGTCCACAGGGGTTGGACAATCAGCCCCAGCATTTT. Translation gives CASSPQGLDNQPQHF.

The chain uses TRBV6-1 and TRBJ2-5, with 9 bases fitting TRBD1. This CDR3 contains 17 residues. The V and J ends lost 4 bases and 2 bases, in that order; junction bases with no gene match: 11. CDR1 MNHNS and CDR2 SASEGT come from the germline V gene. CDR3 loop: CASSVTGTGLGQETQYF. CDR3 sequence (DNA): TGTGCCAGCAGTGTAACCGGGACAGGGTTGGGGCAAGAGACCCAGTACTTC.

V is TRBV25-1 and J is TRBJ2-7; 7 nucleotides match TRBD2. CDR3 length: 17 amino acids. Germline lookup yields CDR1 MGHDK and CDR2 SYGVNS. V shed 4 bases and J 0 bases; nucleotides not matched to a gene: 12. The CDR3 nucleotides are TGTGCCAGCAGTGCCTCCCTCGGGGGAGGGGTCTCCTACGAGCAGTACTTC. This translates into CASSASLGGGVSYEQYF.

About this clone itself: This CDR3 is also generated by other DNA sequences in the sample. The V call is TRBV5-1, the J call TRBJ2-5; the D gene is possibly TRBD1 (5 bases). Germline V gene sequence: CDR1 SGHRS, CDR2 YFSETQ. CDR3 length: 13 amino acids. V was clipped by 2 bases and J by 5 bases, with 10 bases between them. The CDR3 spells CASSFDRQETQYF. In nucleotides, the CDR3 is TGCGCCAGCAGCTTCGACAGACAGGAGACCCAGTACTTC.

For the CDR3, the DNA is TGTGCCAGCAGCTTGGCGGACTATGGCTACACCTTC. This encodes CASSLADYGYTF. The V call is TRBV5-5, the J call TRBJ1-2; D is undetermined. Germline CDR1 is SGHKS and CDR2 is YYEKEE (reference sequence). The V gene lost 0 bases and the J gene lost 3 bases, with 3 bases spanning the gap. The CDR3 is 12 residues long.

The chain employs TRBV29-1 and TRBJ1-1; D perhaps matches TRBD1 (6 bases). V was cut by 6 bases and J by 4 bases, with 12 bases left in between. CDR1 and CDR2 from the germline V gene are SQVTM and ANQGSEA. This CDR3 spans 12 amino acids. CDR3 DNA sequence: TGCAGCGTGAAGCAGGGGATCACTGAAGCTTTCTTT. Its translation: CSVKQGITEAFF.

The V call is TRBV5-8, the J call TRBJ1-2; tentatively, D is TRBD1 (6 bases). V lost 0 bases and J 4 bases, leaving 10 bases between the germline ends. From germline, CDR1 is SGHTS and CDR2 YDEGEE. This CDR3 region has 14 residues. CDR3 coding DNA: TGTGCCAGCAGCTTGGGGACAGTCCTCTATGGCTACACCTTC. It translates to CASSLGTVLYGYTF.

Worth noting for this clone: This same CDR3 is encoded by further DNA sequences in the sample. The chain joins TRBV7-2 to TRBJ2-7, with 10 positions matching TRBD1. The germline CDR1 and CDR2 sequences are SGHTA and FQGNSA. The trim removed 3 bases at V and 0 bases at J, leaving 2 bases unmatched. This CDR3 is 15 amino acids long. The chain's CDR3 is CASSLGQGSSYEQYF. Written as DNA, the CDR3 is TGTGCCAGCAGCTTGGGACAGGGGAGCTCCTACGAGCAGTACTTC.

Comments on this clone: The sample carries other DNA sequences with the same CDR3. The chain is built from TRBV30 and TRBJ2-5; D unresolved. The CDR3 contains 13 residues. The V end was cut by 4 bases, the J end by 2 bases, with 11 bases between. CDR1 and CDR2 (germline): GTSNPN, SVGIG (reference sequence). CDR3 nucleotide sequence: TGTGCCTGGACCTCAGGAGTGCAAGAGACCCAGTACTTC. Protein sequence: CAWTSGVQETQYF.

The table lists this clone with a count of one. V usage is TRBV11-2 and J usage is TRBJ2-5, with D tentatively TRBD2 (5 bases). Between the trimmed V and J ends, which lost 0 bases and 5 bases, there was a span of 13 bases. This CDR3 region has 15 residues. Germline V gene sequence: CDR1 SGHAT, CDR2 FQNNGV. CDR3 DNA: TGTGCCAGCAGCTTAGAGAGGACGGGGTGGGAGACCCAGTACTTC. Its translation is CASSLERTGWETQYF.

The chain carries TRBV6-5 and TRBJ2-4; 7 bases align to TRBD2. CDR1 is MNHEY, CDR2 SVGAGI, per germline. V shed 6 bases and J 9 bases; nucleotides not matched to a gene: 8. The CDR3 loop spans 13 amino acids. For the CDR3, the DNA is TGTGCCAGCAGCCCCGTGGTAGCGGGCATTCAGTACTTC. The encoded protein is CASSPVVAGIQYF.

The chain recombines TRBV20-1 with TRBJ2-5, with a possible D match to TRBD2 (5 bases). This CDR3 has 11 residues. Germline V gene lookup returns CDR1 DFQATT and CDR2 SNEGSKA (reference sequence). CDR3 bases: TGCAGGTTGGGAGTCGGGGAGACCCAGTACTTC. Translation: CRLGVGETQYF.

Concerning this clone: Other DNA sequences in the sample encode the same CDR3. CDR3 nucleotide sequence: TGTGCCAGCAGTGGGGGAATGAACACTGAAGCTTTCTTT. Its protein product is CASSGGMNTEAFF. V is TRBV2 and J is TRBJ1-1; D is unresolved. This CDR3 comprises 13 residues. Germline values: CDR1 SNHLY, CDR2 FYNNEI. The V gene lost 4 bases and the J gene lost 0 bases, with 6 bases spanning the gap.

The chain combines TRBV6-1 with TRBJ1-5; 8 bases are shared with TRBD1. The CDR3 spans 15 residues. Trimming at V came to 4 bases and at J to 5 bases, leaving 7 bases not matched to a gene. Germline CDR1 is MNHNS and CDR2 is SASEGT. This CDR3 is CASSVGQVNHQPQHF. CDR3 nucleotides: TGTGCCAGCAGTGTGGGACAGGTTAACCATCAGCCCCAGCATTTT.

The J gene is TRBJ1-4, the V gene TRBV2; tentatively, D is TRBD1 (5 bases). Germline V gene sequence: CDR1 SNHLY, CDR2 FYNNEI. The germline V and J ends were trimmed by 6 bases and 12 bases, with 20 bases remaining between them. This CDR3 is built from 14 residues. The CDR3 sequence is CASRQTEGETELFF. For the CDR3, the DNA is TGTGCCAGCAGACAGACAGAGGGAGAGACGGAACTGTTTTTT. Full variable domain (outside the CDR3, taken from reference TRBV2 and TRBJ1-4): EPEVTQTPSHQVTQMGQEVILRCVPISNHLYFYWYRQILGQKVEFLVSFYNNEISEKSEIFDDQFSVERPDGSNFTLKIRSTKLEDSAMYFCASRQTEGETELFFGSGTQLSVL.

V usage is TRBV18 and J usage is TRBJ1-1, with D tentatively TRBD1 (5 bases). The V end lost 2 bases, the J end lost 1 base, and 8 bases lay between the germline ends. This CDR3 region has 14 residues. The germline gives CDR1 KGHSH, CDR2 LQKENI. The CDR3 loop is CASSPTQANTEAFF. The CDR3 nucleotides read TGTGCCAGCTCACCAACACAGGCGAACACTGAAGCTTTCTTT. Complete variable domain (other parts from reference TRBV18 and TRBJ1-1): NAGVMQNPRHLVRRRGQEARLRCSPMKGHSHVYWYRQLPEEGLKFMVYLQKENIIDESGMPKERFSAEFPKEGPSILRIQQVVRGDSAAYFCASSPTQANTEAFFGQGTRLTVV.

The chain recombines TRBV19 with TRBJ2-7; weak D call: TRBD2 (5 bases). CDR1 LNHDA and CDR2 SQIVND come from the germline V gene (reference sequence). Trimming pared 3 bases from V and 10 bases from J, leaving 13 bases between. The CDR3 sequence is 12 residues long. The CDR3 DNA sequence: TGTGCCAGTAGTATGGCCTCCGGGAAACAGTACTTC. Residues: CASSMASGKQYF.

This clone has only one observation. The rearrangement uses TRBV5-1 and TRBJ2-6; possible D gene TRBD2, 6 bases. This CDR3 has 16 residues. Trimming removed 4 bases from V and 3 bases from J, with 14 bases in between. The germline V gene encodes CDR1 SGHRS and CDR2 YFSETQ. CDR3 nucleotides: TGCGCCAGCAGCGGACGTCAGGGAGGTGGGGCCAACGTCCTGACTTTC. This codes for CASSGRQGGGANVLTF.

V is TRBV18 and J is TRBJ2-7; the D gene is possibly TRBD1 (6 bases). Trimming stripped 5 bases from V and 5 bases from J, with 13 bases between. From germline, CDR1 is KGHSH and CDR2 LQKENI. CDR3 length: 13 residues. The CDR3 loop reads CASSVLQGDEQYF. The CDR3 coding sequence is TGTGCCAGCTCAGTCTTACAGGGTGACGAGCAGTACTTC.

This rearrangement joins TRBV6-6 to TRBJ2-2, with D unclear. Germline values: CDR1 MNHNY, CDR2 SVGAGI (reference sequence). The CDR3 contains 15 residues. Trimming left V 2 bases short and J 3 bases short, with 10 bases between. CDR3 nucleotide sequence: TGTGCCAGCAGTTACCCCGCCGTGGACACCGGGGAGCTGTTTTTT. Its protein is CASSYPAVDTGELFF.

As to this clone: Other DNA variants within this sample encode the same CDR3. The chain carries TRBV5-1 and TRBJ2-7; 11 bases match TRBD2. The CDR3 sequence is 14 residues long. Unmatched junction bases numbered 3, after V lost 5 bases and J lost 2 bases. Germline CDR1 and CDR2: SGHRS and YFSETQ. The CDR3 here is CASSSLAGAYEQYF. The CDR3 bases are TGCGCCAGCAGTTCACTAGCGGGAGCCTACGAGCAGTACTTC.

The V call is TRBV7-2, the J call TRBJ1-2, with 7 nucleotides matching TRBD1. J gave up 5 bases and V 1 base, and 10 bases lay outside the gene matches. The CDR3 covers 16 residues. Per the germline V gene, CDR1 is SGHTA and CDR2 is FQGNSA. The CDR3 loop reads CASSLDLGQRGYGYTF. DNA for the CDR3: TGTGCCAGCAGCTTAGACTTGGGACAGCGTGGGTATGGCTACACCTTC.

The chain couples TRBV28 to TRBJ1-1; 7 positions match TRBD1. Germline-derived CDR1 and CDR2 are MDHEN and SYDVKM. The CDR3 contains 14 residues. V was clipped by 2 bases and J by 5 bases; unmatched bases: 5. Here the CDR3 reads CASSLPGGGTEAFF. The DNA of the CDR3 is TGTGCCAGCAGTTTACCAGGGGGGGGGACTGAAGCTTTCTTT.

This clone showed up just once. Other DNA sequences within the sample encode an identical CDR3. The chain carries TRBV18 and TRBJ2-3; D unresolved. Trimming shortened V by 1 base and J by 2 bases, and 7 bases separated the two germline ends. This CDR3 has 14 amino acids. Germline CDR1 is KGHSH and CDR2 is LQKENI. The CDR3 sequence: CASSPRENTDTQYF. DNA for the CDR3: TGTGCCAGCTCACCACGGGAAAACACAGATACGCAGTATTTT.

The CDR3 nucleotides read TGCAGCGTGCTCCGACAGGGGGTAGCGGATACGCAGTATTTT. Protein: CSVLRQGVADTQYF. The chain combines TRBV29-1 with TRBJ2-3; TRBD1 matches at 9 bases. Germline CDR1 is SQVTM and CDR2 is ANQGSEA. The CDR3 consists of 14 residues. V dropped 6 bases and J dropped 6; count of bases not matched to a gene: 10.